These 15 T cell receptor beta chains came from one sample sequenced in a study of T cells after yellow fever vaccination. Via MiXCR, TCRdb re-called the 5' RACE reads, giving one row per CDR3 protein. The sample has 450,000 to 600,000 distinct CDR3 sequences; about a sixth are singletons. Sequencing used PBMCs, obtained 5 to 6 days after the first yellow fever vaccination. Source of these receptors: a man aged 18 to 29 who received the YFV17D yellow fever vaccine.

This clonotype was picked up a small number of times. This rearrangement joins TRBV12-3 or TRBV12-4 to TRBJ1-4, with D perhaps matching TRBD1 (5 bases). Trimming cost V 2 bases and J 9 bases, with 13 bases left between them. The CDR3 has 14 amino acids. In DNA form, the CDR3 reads TGTGCCAGCAGTTTACAGGGCGGTTATCAAAAACTGTTTTTT. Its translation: CASSLQGGYQKLFF.

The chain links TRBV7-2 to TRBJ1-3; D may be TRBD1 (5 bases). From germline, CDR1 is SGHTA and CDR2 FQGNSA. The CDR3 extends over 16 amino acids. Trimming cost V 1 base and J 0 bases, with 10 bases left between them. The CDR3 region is CASSLVDSSSGNTIYF. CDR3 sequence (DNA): TGTGCCAGCAGCTTAGTTGACAGTAGCTCTGGAAACACCATATATTTT.

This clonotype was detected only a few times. The CDR3 sequence is CASSLDPGLAFGELFF. The CDR3 nucleotides read TGCGCCAGCAGCTTGGATCCGGGACTAGCGTTCGGGGAGCTGTTTTTT. The chain employs TRBV5-1 and TRBJ2-2; the match to TRBD2 covers 10 bases. Trimming took 0 bases from V and 7 from J; bases not matched to a gene: 6. The CDR3 contains 16 residues. Germline CDR1 SGHRS, CDR2 YFSETQ.

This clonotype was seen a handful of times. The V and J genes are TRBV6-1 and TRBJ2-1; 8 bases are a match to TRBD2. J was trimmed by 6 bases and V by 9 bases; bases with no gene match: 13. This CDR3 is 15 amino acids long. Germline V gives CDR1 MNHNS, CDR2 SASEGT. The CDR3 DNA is TGTGCCAGTCGACATTTCGGGGGGGCCAGCAATGAGCAGTTCTTC. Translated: CASRHFGGASNEQFF.

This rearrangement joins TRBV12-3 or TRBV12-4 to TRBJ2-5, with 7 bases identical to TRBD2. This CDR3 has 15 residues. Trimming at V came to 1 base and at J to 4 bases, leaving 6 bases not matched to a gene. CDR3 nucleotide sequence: TGTGCCAGCAGTTTAGTGATGGGGGGGACAGAGACCCAGTACTTC. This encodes CASSLVMGGTETQYF.

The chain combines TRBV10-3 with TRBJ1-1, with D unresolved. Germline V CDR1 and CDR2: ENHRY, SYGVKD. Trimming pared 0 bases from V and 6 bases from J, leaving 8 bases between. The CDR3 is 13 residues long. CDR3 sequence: CAISESGRAEAFF. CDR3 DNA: TGTGCCATCAGTGAGTCAGGACGTGCTGAAGCTTTCTTT.

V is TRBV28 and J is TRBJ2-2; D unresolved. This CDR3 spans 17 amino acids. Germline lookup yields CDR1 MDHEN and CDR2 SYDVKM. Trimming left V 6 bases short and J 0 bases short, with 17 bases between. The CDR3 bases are TGTGCCAGCAGCACATTAGACGGAAGGTCGAACACCGGGGAGCTGTTTTTT. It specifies CASSTLDGRSNTGELFF.

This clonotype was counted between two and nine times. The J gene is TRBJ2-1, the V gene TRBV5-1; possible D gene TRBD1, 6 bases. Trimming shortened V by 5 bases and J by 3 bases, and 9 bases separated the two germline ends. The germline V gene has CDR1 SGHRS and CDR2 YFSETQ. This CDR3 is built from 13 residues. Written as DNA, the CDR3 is TGCGCCAGCAGACCGGACAGCTACAATGAGCAGTTCTTC. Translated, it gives CASRPDSYNEQFF. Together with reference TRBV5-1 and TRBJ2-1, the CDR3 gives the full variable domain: KAGVTQTPRYLIKTRGQQVTLSCSPISGHRSVSWYQQTPGQGLQFLFEYFSETQRNKGNFPGRFSGRQFSNSRSEMNVSTLELGDSALYLCASRPDSYNEQFFGPGTRLTVL.

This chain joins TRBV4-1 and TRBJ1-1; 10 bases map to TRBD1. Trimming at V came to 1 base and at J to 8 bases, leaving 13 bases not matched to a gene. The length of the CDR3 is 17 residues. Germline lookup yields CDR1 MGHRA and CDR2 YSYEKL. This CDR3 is CASSQGRTGGTKREAFF. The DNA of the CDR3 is TGCGCCAGCAGCCAAGGTAGGACAGGGGGTACCAAGAGGGAAGCTTTCTTT.

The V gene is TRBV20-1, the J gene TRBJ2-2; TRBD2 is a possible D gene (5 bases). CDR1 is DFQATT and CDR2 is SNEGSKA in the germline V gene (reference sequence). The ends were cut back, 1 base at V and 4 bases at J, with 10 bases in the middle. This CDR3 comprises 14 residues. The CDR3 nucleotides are TGCAGTGCTAGAGGAGGGTTGGGCACCGGGGAGCTGTTTTTT. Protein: CSARGGLGTGELFF.

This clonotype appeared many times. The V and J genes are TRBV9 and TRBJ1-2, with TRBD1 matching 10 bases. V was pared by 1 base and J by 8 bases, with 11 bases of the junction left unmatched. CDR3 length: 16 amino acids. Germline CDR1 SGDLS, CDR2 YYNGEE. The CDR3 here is CASSVLPAGTGEGYTF. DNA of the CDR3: TGTGCCAGCAGCGTACTGCCAGCCGGGACAGGGGAGGGCTACACCTTC.

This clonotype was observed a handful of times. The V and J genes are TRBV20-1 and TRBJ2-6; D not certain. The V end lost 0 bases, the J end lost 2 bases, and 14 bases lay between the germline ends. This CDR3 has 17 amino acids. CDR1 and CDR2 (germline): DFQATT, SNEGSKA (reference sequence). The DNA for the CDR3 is TGCAGTGCTAGAGATCGGATTGGAGCAGCTGGGGCCAACGTCCTGACTTTC. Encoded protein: CSARDRIGAAGANVLTF.

As DNA, the CDR3 is TGTGCCAGCACCCCGGTGGGAGGAAACACTGAAGCTTTCTTT. Translation gives CASTPVGGNTEAFF. The chain couples TRBV12-3 or TRBV12-4 to TRBJ1-1; no clear D gene. The CDR3 loop spans 14 amino acids. Trimming cost V 7 bases and J 2 bases, with 14 bases left between them.

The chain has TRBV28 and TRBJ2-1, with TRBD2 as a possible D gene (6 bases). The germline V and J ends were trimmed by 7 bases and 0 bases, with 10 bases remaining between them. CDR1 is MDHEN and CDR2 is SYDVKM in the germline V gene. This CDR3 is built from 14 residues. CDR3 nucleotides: TGTGCCAGCAAGACTAGACTCTCCTACAATGAGCAGTTCTTC. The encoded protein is CASKTRLSYNEQFF.

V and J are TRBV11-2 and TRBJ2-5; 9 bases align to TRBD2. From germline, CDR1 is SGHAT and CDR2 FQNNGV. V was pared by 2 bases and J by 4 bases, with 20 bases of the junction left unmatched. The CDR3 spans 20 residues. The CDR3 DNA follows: TGTGCCAGCAGCTTAAGGGTAGCGGGGGCACGCTTGGGGGGGACAGAGACCCAGTACTTC. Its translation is CASSLRVAGARLGGTETQYF.